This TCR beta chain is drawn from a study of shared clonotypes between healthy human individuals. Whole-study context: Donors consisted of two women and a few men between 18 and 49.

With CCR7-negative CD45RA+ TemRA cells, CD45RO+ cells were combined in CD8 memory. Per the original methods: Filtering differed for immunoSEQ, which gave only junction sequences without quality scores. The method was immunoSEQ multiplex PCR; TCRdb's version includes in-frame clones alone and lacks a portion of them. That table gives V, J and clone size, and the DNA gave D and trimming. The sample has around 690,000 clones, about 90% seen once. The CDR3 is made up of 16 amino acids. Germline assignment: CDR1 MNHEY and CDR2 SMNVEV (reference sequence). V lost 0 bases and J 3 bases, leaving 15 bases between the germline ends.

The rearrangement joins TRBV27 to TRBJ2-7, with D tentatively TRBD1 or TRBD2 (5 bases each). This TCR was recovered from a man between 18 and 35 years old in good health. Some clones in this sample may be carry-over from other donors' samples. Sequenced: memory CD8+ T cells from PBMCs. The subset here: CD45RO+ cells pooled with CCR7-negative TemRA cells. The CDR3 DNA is TGTGCCAGCAGTTTATCGGTGGGACCGAGGAGCTACGAGCAGTACTTC. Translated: CASSLSVGPRSYEQYF.